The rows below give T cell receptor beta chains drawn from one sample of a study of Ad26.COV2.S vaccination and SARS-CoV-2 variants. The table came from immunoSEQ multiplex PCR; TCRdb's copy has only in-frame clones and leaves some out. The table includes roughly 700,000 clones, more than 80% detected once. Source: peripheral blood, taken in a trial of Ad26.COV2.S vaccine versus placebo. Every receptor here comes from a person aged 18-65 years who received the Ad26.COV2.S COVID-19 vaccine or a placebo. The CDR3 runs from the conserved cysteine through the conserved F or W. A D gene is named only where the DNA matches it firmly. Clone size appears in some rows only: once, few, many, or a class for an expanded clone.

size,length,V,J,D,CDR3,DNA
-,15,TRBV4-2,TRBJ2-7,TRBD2,CASSKPGLDSYEQYF,TGTGCCAGCAGTAAACCGGGACTAGACTCCTACGAGCAGTACTTC
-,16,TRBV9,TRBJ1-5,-,CASSVSEPLSNQPQHF,TGTGCCAGCAGCGTTTCCGAGCCGCTTAGCAATCAGCCCCAGCATTTT
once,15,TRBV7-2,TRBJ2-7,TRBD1,CASSLNRGPPYEQYF,TGTGCCAGCAGCTTGAACAGGGGTCCCCCCTACGAGCAGTACTTC
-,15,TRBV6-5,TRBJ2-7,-,CASSYTGGASYEQYF,TGTGCCAGCAGTTATACAGGTGGAGCATCCTACGAGCAGTACTTC
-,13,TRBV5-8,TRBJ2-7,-,CASSLRREYEQYF,TGTGCCAGCAGCCTGCGACGCGAGTACGAGCAGTACTTC
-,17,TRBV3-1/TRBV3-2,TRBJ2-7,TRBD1,CASSQPGQGETIYEQYF,TGTGCCAGCAGCCAACCGGGACAGGGAGAAACTATTTACGAGCAGTACTTC
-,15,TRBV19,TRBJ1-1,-,CATTSGQTLGTEAFF,TGTGCCACCACGTCCGGACAAACTCTGGGCACTGAAGCTTTCTTT
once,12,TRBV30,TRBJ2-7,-,CALKDRAYEQYF,TGTGCCTTGAAGGACCGAGCCTACGAGCAGTACTTC
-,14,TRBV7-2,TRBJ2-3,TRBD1,CASSITGVRDTQYF,TGTGCCAGCAGCATAACAGGGGTTAGAGATACGCAGTATTTT
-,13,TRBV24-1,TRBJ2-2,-,CATWDPFTGELFF,TGTGCCACCTGGGACCCCTTTACCGGGGAGCTGTTTTTT
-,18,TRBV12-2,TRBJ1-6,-,CASRPPLSRWGNNSPLHF,TGTGCAAGTCGCCCCCCATTAAGCCGATGGGGTAACAATTCACCCCTCCACTTT